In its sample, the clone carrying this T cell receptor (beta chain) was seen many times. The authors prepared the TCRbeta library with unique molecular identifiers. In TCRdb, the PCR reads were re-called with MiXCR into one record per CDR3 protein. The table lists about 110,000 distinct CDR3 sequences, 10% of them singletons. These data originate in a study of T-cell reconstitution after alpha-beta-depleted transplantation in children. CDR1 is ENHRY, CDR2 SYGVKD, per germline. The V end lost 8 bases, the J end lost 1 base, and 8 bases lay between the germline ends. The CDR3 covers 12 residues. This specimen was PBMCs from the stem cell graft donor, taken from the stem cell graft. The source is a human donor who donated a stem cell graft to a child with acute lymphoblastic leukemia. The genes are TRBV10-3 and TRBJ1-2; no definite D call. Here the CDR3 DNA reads TGTGCCATCTCAGGCGATAACTATGGCTACACCTTC. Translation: CAISGDNYGYTF.